The present T cell receptor beta chain was sequenced within a study of cytomegalovirus exposure and HLA in healthy donors. CDR3 size: 13 residues. V dropped 5 bases and J dropped 7; count of bases not matched to a gene: 7. Germline loops: CDR1 LNHDA, CDR2 SQIVND (reference sequence). PCR primers comprised 60 Vbeta and 13 Jbeta primers. Some clones are missing from TCRdb's copy, which holds only in-frame ones; the method was immunoSEQ multiplex PCR. Of approximately 110,000 clones listed, 65% to 75% are singletons. The chain carries TRBV19 and TRBJ1-1; 7 bases are a match to TRBD1. This clonotype was sampled from a woman aged 40 to 55 in good health and CMV-seropositive. The sequenced material came from PBMCs. CDR3 amino acids: CASSPGTVVEAFF. CDR3 sequence (DNA): TGTGCCAGTAGTCCAGGGACAGTCGTTGAAGCTTTCTTT.